This T cell receptor beta chain was identified in a study of T cell responses to AZD1222 COVID-19 vaccine. Data came from immunoSEQ multiplex PCR; TCRdb stores just in-frame clones and leaves some out. This sample yields approximately 210,000 clones, of which roughly 94% are seen a single time; over 1.5% belongs to the top ten. Findings of the study overall: In a largely white British group with more females than males, clonal diversity was possibly underestimated. The span of vaccine-associated CD4 TCRs extended across spike, with dominance at 160-218 and 743-854. Nearly half of spike-specific TCRs reportedly target unmutated variant regions.

For this clone: Its antigen is currently unknown.

V was pared by 5 bases and J by 7 bases, with 13 bases of the junction left unmatched. The germline V gene encodes CDR1 LGHDT and CDR2 YNNKEL (reference sequence). The CDR3 loop spans 15 amino acids. The sequencing here drew on peripheral blood, taken 28 days after the second dose of the MenACWY control vaccine. This TCR was recovered from an adult who received the MenACWY meningococcal vaccine as a control. The chain uses TRBV3-1 (or the pseudogene TRBV3-2) and TRBJ1-2; the match to TRBD1 covers 7 bases. As DNA, the CDR3 is TGTGCCAGCAGCTACACCCCGACAGGGCCGGGTGGCTACACCTTC. Translating it yields CASSYTPTGPGGYTF.